This passage covers 26 T cell receptor beta chains from one sample sequenced in a study of tumor-infiltrating lymphocytes in primary liver carcinoma. Co-extraction yielded RNA and DNA from 20-30 mg of unsorted bulk tissue. The researchers produced TCR beta cDNA from 500 to 550 ng total RNA with a constant-region primer. The TCR beta library was amplified through three nested multiplex PCR rounds in a modified ARM-PCR procedure. In the first two PCR rounds, TRBV1-TRBV30 forward primers were paired with a C-beta reverse primer, and each round lasted nine to ten cycles. TCRdb analysed the multiplex PCR reads with MiXCR anew, one entry per CDR3 protein. The table lists roughly 100,000 distinct CDR3 sequences, roughly four fifths of them singletons. The sequencing sample was made of liver tumor tissue from sampling region 3. As for subset: tumor region T3, left-lateral pole. Receptors were obtained from a man between 40 and 49 years old with primary liver carcinoma and hepatitis B virus infection.

On this clonotype itself: One end of the junction is discordant with germline, which a read error may explain. The chain couples TRBV20-1 to TRBJ2-5; no definite D call. The length of the CDR3 is 12 residues. Germline V gene data show CDR1 as DFQATT and CDR2 as SNEGSKA (reference sequence). The CDR3 sequence: CSVRDQRETQYF. CDR3 DNA: TGCAGTGTTAGAGACCAGCGAGAGACCCAATACTTC.

The chain carries TRBV5-1 and TRBJ2-2, with D maybe TRBD2 (6 bases). Germline CDR1 and CDR2: SGHRS and YFSETQ. The CDR3 spans 15 residues. The CDR3 bases are TGCGCTAGCGGCTTGGCCATGGGGAGCACCGGGGAGCTGTTTTTT. Translation gives CASGLAMGSTGELFF.

Concerning this clonotype itself: A read error is likely, as this CDR3 ends without the conserved phenylalanine or tryptophan. The DNA is left out, because the CDR3 cannot be placed on it with certainty; the CDR3 is given as TCRdb lists it. The V gene is TRBV6-5, the J gene TRBJ2-1; the listed D gene, TRBD1, was not tested against the DNA. Germline-derived CDR1 and CDR2 are MNHEY and SVGAGI. The length of the CDR3 is 12 amino acids, counting both ends. The chain's CDR3 is CASRQGGNEQFL.

The chain is built from TRBV12-3 or TRBV12-4 and TRBJ2-2, with no clear D. The CDR3 totals 14 residues. Trimming left V 3 bases short and J 7 bases short, with 12 bases between. CDR3 sequence: CASSLRLNGGELFF. The CDR3 nucleotides read TGTGCCAGCAGTTTGCGGCTAAATGGCGGGGAGCTGTTTTTT.

This chain joins TRBV28 and TRBJ2-5; 8 bases are shared with TRBD2. Per the germline V gene, CDR1 is MDHEN and CDR2 is SYDVKM. Trimming removed 10 bases from V and 5 bases from J; junction bases left unmatched: 9. This CDR3 has 13 amino acids. Here the CDR3 reads CAIGGGTRETQYF. The CDR3 DNA is TGTGCCATCGGGGGGGGGACCCGTGAGACCCAGTACTTC. The whole variable domain, filled in from reference TRBV28 and TRBJ2-5, reads DVKVTQSSRYLVKRTGEKVFLECVQDMDHENMFWYRQDPGLGLRLIYFSYDVKMKEKGDIPEGYSVSREKKERFSLILESASTNQTSMYLCAIGGGTRETQYFGPGTRLLVL.

This clonotype came up a few times. An end of the junction does not agree with germline; a read error may underlie this. The CDR3 DNA sequence: TGTGCCAGTAGTTCGTCATCAAACTGCGAGCAGTACTTC. Protein product: CASSSSSNCEQYF. This rearrangement joins TRBV28 to TRBJ2-7, with unresolved D. Germline CDR1 and CDR2: MDHEN and SYDVKM. This CDR3 region has 13 residues.

The chain couples TRBV29-1 to TRBJ1-5; D may be TRBD1 (5 bases). The DNA end favors TRBJ2-3, so the J call may be wrong. CDR3 length: 15 residues. Germline V gives CDR1 SQVTM, CDR2 ANQGSEA. The CDR3 reads CSLAITGDSNQPQYF. Here the CDR3 DNA reads TGCAGCCTTGCGATTACAGGTGATAGCAATCAGCCCCAGTATTTT.

The V call is TRBV6-2 or TRBV6-3, the J call TRBJ2-1; D possibly corresponds to TRBD2 (5 bases). Germline loops: CDR1 MNHEY, CDR2 SVGEGT. CDR3 length equals 13 residues. The V end lost 8 bases, the J end lost 7 bases, and 15 bases lay between the germline ends. The CDR3 region has the DNA TGTGCCAGCGCGACGGGATGGGATAATGAGCAGTTCTTC. Residues: CASATGWDNEQFF.

The sample holds a few counts of this clonotype. The rearrangement joins TRBV11-3 to TRBJ2-1; a weak D match, TRBD2 (6 bases). This CDR3 contains 12 residues. Germline CDR1 reads SGHNT; CDR2 reads YENEEA. CDR3 protein: CASGLNANEQFF. CDR3 sequence (DNA): TGTGCTAGCGGCTTGAATGCCAATGAGCAGTTCTTC.

As to this clonotype: Lacking the conserved final phenylalanine or tryptophan, this CDR3 likely reflects a read error. V usage is TRBV29-1 and J usage is TRBJ1-5, with 8 bases aligning to TRBD1. Germline values: CDR1 SQVTM, CDR2 ANQGSEA. There are 14 residues in the CDR3. In nucleotides, the CDR3 is TGCAGTGTTGAACGGACAGGGAGCAATCAGCCCCAGCATTTA. It is translated as CSVERTGSNQPQHL.

On this clonotype itself: One junction end does not reproduce the germline sequence, and a read error may be involved. This chain links TRBV11-1 with TRBJ2-3, with D possibly being TRBD2 (5 bases). CDR1 and CDR2 (germline): SGHAT, FQDESV (reference sequence). The CDR3 length is 15 residues. This CDR3 is CTNSLPRESTDTQYF. The CDR3 DNA sequence: TGTACCAACAGTCTGCCGAGGGAGAGCACAGACACGCAGTATTTT.

The V gene is TRBV29-1, the J gene TRBJ1-1; D is possibly TRBD1 (5 bases). CDR1 and CDR2 (germline): SQVTM, ANQGSEA. Deletions cut 8 bases from V and 0 bases from J, with 13 bases between. CDR3 size: 13 residues. CDR3 sequence reads: CSLGDSLNTEAFF. As DNA, the CDR3 is TGCAGCCTGGGAGACAGCCTGAACACTGAAGCTTTCTTT.

This clonotype was seen once. The genes are TRBV10-3 and TRBJ2-4; D perhaps matches TRBD2 (7 bases). V was clipped by 11 bases and J by 4 bases, with 21 bases between them. The CDR3 loop spans 15 amino acids. Germline assignment: CDR1 ENHRY and CDR2 SYGVKD. The CDR3 reads CAFREAGGLKNIQYF. The CDR3 region has the DNA TGTGCCTTCCGGGAGGCCGGGGGCCTTAAAAACATTCAGTACTTC.

J is TRBJ2-7 and V is TRBV11-1; D remains ambiguous. V was cut by 9 bases and J by 4 bases, with 22 bases left in between. Germline V lookup: CDR1 SGHAT, CDR2 FQDESV (reference sequence). The CDR3 totals 15 residues. CDR3 amino acids: CASNFSAVTKYEQYF. As DNA, the CDR3 is TGTGCCAGTAACTTTTCTGCCGTGACAAAGTACGAGCAGTACTTC.

Points on this clonotype: The junction and the germline gene differ at one end; a read error may be behind it. V gene TRBV5-6 combines with J gene TRBJ1-2; D unclear. Germline CDR1 reads SGHDT; CDR2 reads YYEEEE. The CDR3 consists of 17 residues. This chain's CDR3 is CASSLGHGMRPLYGYIF. In DNA form, the CDR3 reads TGTGCCAGCAGCTTGGGACATGGGATGCGCCCCCTCTATGGCTACATCTTC. Combining the CDR3 with reference TRBV5-6 and TRBJ1-2 gives the whole variable domain DAGVTQSPTHLIKTRGQQVTLRCSPKSGHDTVSWYQQALGQGPQFIFQYYEEEERQRGNFPDRFSGHQFPNYSSELNVNALLLGDSALYLCASSLGHGMRPLYGYIFGSGTRLTVV.

This clonotype has only one observation. V usage is TRBV12-3 or TRBV12-4 and J usage is TRBJ2-7, with D possibly being TRBD1 (5 bases). The V gene lost 9 bases and the J gene lost 4 bases, with 22 bases spanning the gap. This CDR3 is built from 15 residues. The CDR3 sequence is CASSPQTAHSYEQYF. Here the CDR3 DNA reads TGTGCCAGTAGTCCCCAGACAGCCCACTCATACGAGCAGTACTTC.

The chain is built from TRBV6-1 and TRBJ1-1; 8 bases agree with TRBD1. V lost 1 base to trimming and J lost 2 bases; unmatched junction nucleotides: 3. This CDR3 has 15 amino acids. The germline V gene has CDR1 MNHNS and CDR2 SASEGT. DNA for the CDR3: TGTGCCAGCAGTGAAGGGCAGGGGGCTAACACTGAAGCTTTCTTT. The encoded protein is CASSEGQGANTEAFF.

For this clonotype: This CDR3 is missing its conserved last phenylalanine or tryptophan, likely due to a read error. The V and J genes are TRBV20-1 and TRBJ1-6, with D possibly TRBD1 on 5 matching bases. Trimming removed 0 bases at V and 8 bases at J, with 14 bases between. Per the germline V gene, CDR1 is DFQATT and CDR2 is SNEGSKA (reference sequence). This CDR3 spans 15 amino acids. CDR3 residues: CSARDGAVVDSPLHS. Here the CDR3 DNA reads TGCAGTGCTAGAGATGGGGCGGTGGTGGATTCACCCCTCCACTCT.

Concerning this clonotype itself: With a much larger clone just one base away, this may be a read error. The V call is TRBV21-1, the J call TRBJ2-7; the table gives TRBD2 as D, unverified against the DNA. The DNA matches TRBJ2-3 better at its end, which makes the J call doubtful. TRBV21-1 is a documented pseudogene. The CDR3 is 18 residues long. Written as DNA, the CDR3 is TGTGCCAGCAGCACCCAACCCGAGCGGGAGGGAGGCATAGATACGCAGTATTTT. Its translation: CASSTQPEREGGIDTQYF.

As regards this clonotype: Mismatch with germline at one junction end may stem from a read error. The genes are TRBV12-3 or TRBV12-4 and TRBJ2-2; perhaps D is TRBD1 or TRBD2 (5 bases each). The CDR3 totals 13 residues. CDR3 in amino acids: CASIQGRTGELLF. The DNA for the CDR3 is TGTGCCAGCATTCAGGGTAGGACCGGGGAGCTGCTTTTT.

As regards this clonotype: At one of its ends the junction is not consistent with the germline gene, which may arise from a read error. V usage is TRBV29-1 and J usage is TRBJ2-6; TRBD1 is a possible D gene (5 bases). The V gene's germline CDR1 is SQVTM and CDR2 ANQGSEA. This CDR3 has 17 residues. CDR3 DNA: TGCAGTGTTGAAGACACCTCGCAGAATACTGGGGCCAACGTCCTGGCTTTC. Translation gives CSVEDTSQNTGANVLAF. Using reference TRBV29-1 and TRBJ2-6 for the parts outside the CDR3, the full variable domain is SAVISQKPSRDICQRGTSLTIQCQVDSQVTMMFWYRQQPGQSLTLIATANQGSEATYESGFVIDKFPISRPNLTFSTLTVSNMSPEDSSIYLCSVEDTSQNTGANVLAFGAGSRLTVL.

This chain connects TRBV29-1 to TRBJ2-5, with TRBD2 identical over 7 bases. The CDR3 runs 16 residues. Germline V gene sequence: CDR1 SQVTM, CDR2 ANQGSEA. V shed 5 bases and J 3 bases; nucleotides not matched to a gene: 15. The CDR3 bases are TGCAGCGTTAAATGTGGAGGACTAGTTCTGGAAGAGACCCAGTACTTC. It codes for CSVKCGGLVLEETQYF.

Only one count was recorded for this clonotype. Germline and junction disagree at one end, which may indicate a read error. The genes are TRBV5-8 and TRBJ2-2; 11 bases are shared with TRBD1. Germline V lookup: CDR1 SGHTS, CDR2 YDEGEE. The CDR3 is made up of 15 amino acids. The CDR3 loop is CASREDRGQTGELSF. The CDR3 bases are TGTGCCAGCAGAGAGGACAGGGGGCAAACCGGGGAGCTGTCTTTT. The variable domain in full, completed from reference TRBV5-8 and TRBJ2-2, reads EAGVTQSPTHLIKTRGQQATLRCSPISGHTSVYWYQQALGLGLQFLLWYDEGEERNRGNFPPRFSGRQFPNYSSELNVNALELEDSALYLCASREDRGQTGELSFGEGSRLTVL.

Note on this clonotype: One junction end disagrees with the germline gene, perhaps due to a read error. J is TRBJ2-1 and V is TRBV29-1; 9 bases match TRBD2. Per germline, CDR1 SQVTM and CDR2 ANQGSEA. CDR3 length: 15 residues. The CDR3 loop reads CSVGLAEEFYNEQFF. CDR3 coding DNA: TGCAGCGTTGGACTAGCGGAAGAGTTCTACAATGAGCAATTCTTC.

The genes are TRBV29-1 and TRBJ2-2; the match to TRBD2 covers 12 bases. The CDR3 totals 14 residues. CDR1 is SQVTM, CDR2 ANQGSEA, per germline. The trim removed 4 bases at V and 8 bases at J, leaving 5 bases unmatched. The CDR3 reads CSVAGLAGSGELFF. The CDR3 nucleotides are TGCAGCGTTGCAGGACTAGCGGGAAGTGGGGAGCTGTTTTTT.

V and J are TRBV12-3 or TRBV12-4 and TRBJ1-1, with D possibly TRBD1 on 6 matching bases. V was cut by 5 bases and J by 1 base, with 11 bases left in between. CDR3 size: 14 residues. The CDR3 reads CASSRQGGNTEAFF. CDR3 sequence (DNA): TGTGCCAGCAGTAGACAAGGGGGGAACACTGAAGCTTTCTTT.